This record looks at one TCR beta chain sequence and its context. Its antigen is unidentified. V dropped 6 bases and J dropped 4 bases, with 12 bases sitting between them. Germline CDR1 and CDR2: MDHEN and SYDVKM. This CDR3 has 13 residues. PCR involved 60 Vbeta and 13 Jbeta primers. TCRdb's table, derived via immunoSEQ multiplex PCR, lists solely in-frame clones and lacks some. The sample gives over 75,000 clones, 67% of which show up once; roughly 2% is in the top ten. The data derive from a study of cytomegalovirus exposure and HLA in healthy donors. Regarding the study as a whole: Reportedly, a later analysis found an Asian-associated ancestry cluster had fewer N-insertions than the approximately 700-donor mean.

This TCR came from a man aged 25-40 years in good health and CMV-seronegative. Sequences were obtained from PBMCs. This chain links TRBV28 with TRBJ1-2; tentatively, D is TRBD1 (5 bases). The CDR3 here is CASSAGQRYGYTF. In DNA, the CDR3 is TGTGCCAGCAGCGCTGGACAACGCTATGGCTACACCTTC.